This entry lists 20 T cell receptor beta chains sequenced from one sample in a study of immune characterization of retroperitoneal liposarcoma (dated by TCRdb to the late 2010s). The method was PCR. The instrument given in TCRdb is NextSeq 500. TCRdb itself trimmed the public reads at Q25 with fastp, ran MiXCR and retained productive beta chains. Rows matching on CDR3 protein sequence are summarized as one entry with the most common DNA and genes. In this sample the table shows 15,000 or so distinct CDR3 sequences, about half of which occur a single time. The ten top clones hold more than 9% of the sample. Sequences were obtained from tumor tissue. The receptor source for this set is a female donor with retroperitoneal liposarcoma.

This sequence joins TRBV11-2 and TRBJ1-1, with a weak D call TRBD1 (5 bases). Trimming shortened V by 3 bases and J by 5 bases, and 13 bases separated the two germline ends. CDR1 is SGHAT and CDR2 is FQNNGV in the germline V gene. The CDR3 contains 14 residues. CDR3 sequence: CASSFGTSITEAFF. The CDR3, as DNA: TGTGCCAGCAGCTTTGGGACCTCGATAACTGAAGCTTTCTTT.

This chain connects TRBV14 to TRBJ2-7; unclear D gene. This CDR3 has 13 amino acids. CDR1 and CDR2 (germline): SGHDN, FVKESK. Trimming shortened V by 0 bases and J by 3 bases, and 6 bases separated the two germline ends. DNA of the CDR3: TGTGCCAGCAGCCAAGATCTAGACTACGAGCAGTACTTC. This codes for CASSQDLDYEQYF. The complete variable domain, with remaining parts taken from reference TRBV14 and TRBJ2-7, reads EAGVTQFPSHSVIEKGQTVTLRCDPISGHDNLYWYRRVMGKEIKFLLHFVKESKQDESGMPNNRFLAERTGGTYSTLKVQPAELEDSGVYFCASSQDLDYEQYFGPGTRLTVT.

Points on this clonotype: Possible read error: a much larger clone is one base away. The rearrangement uses TRBV7-4 and TRBJ2-5; 7 bases align to TRBD2. Looked up from germline, CDR1 is SGHVT and CDR2 is SQSDAQ. This CDR3 contains 15 residues. Here the CDR3 reads CASSLGGSRYYEQLF. As DNA, the CDR3 is TGTGCCAGCAGCTTAGGCGGGAGCCGGTACTACGAGCAGTTATTC.

The chain combines TRBV25-1 with TRBJ2-4, with D maybe TRBD1 (5 bases). Gene TRBJ2-5 matches the end of the DNA better, so the J call may be wrong. This CDR3 region has 14 residues. Germline CDR1 MGHDK, CDR2 SYGVNS. Here the CDR3 reads CASSDPRVQETQYF. The CDR3 nucleotides are TGTGCCAGCAGTGATCCCAGGGTGCAAGAGACCCAGTACTTC.

The chain employs TRBV6-5 and TRBJ2-6; D could derive from TRBD1 or TRBD2 (7 bases each). The tail of the sequence fits TRBJ2-7 better, so the J call may be wrong. Germline V CDR1 and CDR2: MNHEY, SVGAGI. The CDR3 spans 15 residues. CDR3 amino acids: CASSSSRGGAHEQYF. The CDR3 nucleotides read TGTGCCAGCAGTTCCTCCAGGGGGGGGGCCCATGAGCAGTACTTC.

The rearrangement links TRBV6-1 to TRBJ2-4; 7 nucleotides align to TRBD2. TRBJ2-1 explains the end of the DNA better; the J call may be wrong. The CDR3 is 16 residues long. CDR1 MNHNS and CDR2 SASEGT come from the germline V gene. As DNA, the CDR3 is TGTGCCAGCAGTGAAGCCCGGGCTAGCGGACAAGAGACCCAGTTCTTC. Its protein is CASSEARASGQETQFF.

This clonotype is medium-sized (0.01 to 0.1%) in the sample. At one of its ends the junction is not consistent with the germline gene, which may arise from a read error. The V and J genes are TRBV6-1 and TRBJ2-1; D might be TRBD1 (6 bases). The CDR3 sequence is 14 residues long. Germline V gene data show CDR1 as MNHNS and CDR2 as SASEGT. The CDR3 sequence: CASTSATGHPWGYF. CDR3 coding DNA: TGTGCCAGCACCTCTGCGACAGGCCACCCCTGGGGGTACTTC.

This chain links TRBV7-6 with TRBJ2-1, with D perhaps TRBD2 (6 bases). The CDR3 has 16 amino acids. Germline V gene sequence: CDR1 SGHVS, CDR2 FNYEAQ. V lost 1 base and J 10 bases, leaving 20 bases between the germline ends. The CDR3 protein is CASSLVNSAGYYEQFF. CDR3 sequence (DNA): TGTGCCAGCAGCTTAGTTAATAGCGCGGGATACTACGAGCAGTTCTTC.

This clonotype is judged medium-sized (0.01 to 0.1%). A clone one base away is much larger, so this may be a read error. The chain employs TRBV6-1 and TRBJ2-1; weak D call: TRBD1 (5 bases). V lost 4 bases, J lost 10 bases, and 20 bases lay in between. This CDR3 contains 15 residues. Germline CDR1 is MNHNS and CDR2 is SASEGT. Here the CDR3 reads CASSALEGVPYEQFF. CDR3 nucleotides: TGTGCCAGCAGTGCCTTAGAAGGGGTCCCCTACGAGCAGTTCTTC.

The chain employs TRBV7-2 and TRBJ2-5; D possibly corresponds to TRBD1 (7 bases). The end of the DNA is better explained by TRBJ2-7, so the J call may be wrong. This CDR3 region has 15 residues. Germline V gene data show CDR1 as SGHTA and CDR2 as FQGNSA. This CDR3 reads CASSLRQGGPYEQYF. The CDR3 coding sequence is TGTGCCAGCAGCTTAAGGCAGGGGGGCCCCTACGAGCAGTACTTC.

Comments on this clonotype: Without the conserved terminal phenylalanine or tryptophan, this CDR3 likely stems from a read error. The chain recombines TRBV6-1 with TRBJ2-5, with D perhaps TRBD1 (6 bases). The J call may be in error: the DNA end matches TRBJ2-7 better. CDR1 and CDR2 (germline): MNHNS, SASEGT. CDR3 length: 13 amino acids. The CDR3 DNA follows: TGTGCCAGCAGTAAGTCGGACAGTTACGAGCAGTACTCC. Encoded protein: CASSKSDSYEQYS.

The V call is TRBV24-1, the J call TRBJ2-1; D gene uncertain. V lost 1 base to trimming and J lost 9 bases, with 6 bases between them. This CDR3 is built from 12 residues. From germline, CDR1 is KGHDR and CDR2 SFDVKD. DNA of the CDR3: TGTGCCACCAGTGATTTCCGACTTGAGCAGTTCTTC. This translates into CATSDFRLEQFF.

Judged by abundance, this clonotype is medium-sized (0.01 to 0.1%). The chain joins TRBV7-2 to TRBJ1-1; D is uncertain. Germline loops: CDR1 SGHTA, CDR2 FQGNSA. Trimming stripped 5 bases from V and 3 bases from J, with 19 bases between. This CDR3 region has 16 residues. CDR3 in DNA: TGTGCCAGCAGCCTTCCGAGGGATTCCTTGGACACTGAAGCTTTCTTT. This codes for CASSLPRDSLDTEAFF.

This rearrangement joins TRBV12-3 or TRBV12-4 to TRBJ2-3; a possible D gene is TRBD2 (5 bases). The CDR3 has 14 amino acids. V shed 3 bases and J shed 2 bases, with 9 bases lying between them. As DNA, the CDR3 is TGTGCCAGCAGTTTTGAGGGCGTCACAGATACGCAGTATTTT. It specifies CASSFEGVTDTQYF.

For the CDR3, the DNA is TGTGCCAGCAGCCTTCGGACCGACTTAGGGACAGATACGCAGTATTTT. Protein sequence: CASSLRTDLGTDTQYF. The V and J genes are TRBV27 and TRBJ2-3; D is ambiguous. Germline-derived CDR1 and CDR2 are MNHEY and SMNVEV (reference sequence). The CDR3 extends over 16 amino acids. V was clipped by 6 bases and J by 3 bases, with 19 bases between them.

This chain links TRBV6-1 with TRBJ1-6; D is undetermined. The ends were cut back, 2 bases at V and 9 bases at J, with 14 bases in the middle. Germline V CDR1 and CDR2: MNHNS, SASEGT. The CDR3 spans 15 residues. CDR3 nucleotides: TGTGCCAGCAGTGAATTAATAGAAGTTGGTTCACCCCTCCACTTT. As protein: CASSELIEVGSPLHF.

In regard to this clonotype: The conserved phenylalanine or tryptophan is not found at the CDR3 terminus, so this likely reflects a read error. The DNA is left out, because the CDR3 cannot be placed on it with certainty; the CDR3 is given as TCRdb lists it. The rearrangement joins TRBV7-2 to TRBJ2-5. The CDR3 is 11 amino acids in total, end residues counted. The germline V gene has CDR1 SGHTA and CDR2 FQGNSA. The CDR3 is CAGARLLRPPH.

The genes are TRBV12-3 or TRBV12-4 and TRBJ1-2; maybe TRBD1 (6 bases). The CDR3 spans 13 residues. The V and J ends lost 10 bases and 1 base respectively, with 13 bases between them. The CDR3: CATTQGFNYGYTF. The CDR3 DNA reads TGTGCCACCACCCAGGGGTTTAACTATGGCTACACCTTC.

This chain joins TRBV6-1 and TRBJ2-3; D tentatively reads TRBD1 or TRBD2 (5 bases each). The J call is in doubt because the DNA end fits TRBJ2-7 better. The CDR3 is 14 amino acids. CDR1 and CDR2 from the germline V gene are MNHNS and SASEGT. CDR3 DNA: TGTGCCAGCGGGACCCCGAGCTCCTACAATGAGCAGTACTTC. It specifies CASGTPSSYNEQYF.

The chain recombines TRBV6-1 with TRBJ1-6, with a possible D match to TRBD1 (6 bases). This CDR3 comprises 15 residues. Germline loops: CDR1 MNHNS, CDR2 SASEGT. Trimming removed 1 base from V and 5 bases from J, with 9 bases in between. The CDR3 sequence: CASSEGPGDNSPLHF. CDR3 in DNA: TGTGCCAGCAGTGAAGGGCCAGGGGATAATTCACCCCTCCACTTT.